Sequencing of this TCR beta chain was carried out in a study of T cells in severe cutaneous drug reactions (dated by TCRdb to the late 2010s). Concerning the study at large: Between about 2010 and 2018, patients were recruited from Taiwan, Thailand and a European registry network. Libraries were prepared using iRepertoire multiplex PCR, and a comparison was cited by the authors in which similar capture of abundant clonotypes was shown across iRepertoire and 5' RACE methods with or without UMI. Blister fluids/cells, PBMC and other biological samples were taken from patients in the acute stage or the recovery stage. Single-cell sequencing, quantitative PCR validation, functional assays and transgenic mouse experiments were combined with bulk TCR sequencing. The Naranjo algorithm and the ALDEN drug causality algorithm were used to identify the culprit drug. Only patients with a probable or definite SJS/TEN or DRESS diagnosis by RegiSCAR criteria were enrolled.

Frequency indicates this clonotype is large (0.1 to 1%); no count is kept. There is no known antigen for this receptor. Reading the germline V gene gives CDR1 MDHEN and CDR2 SYDVKM. Including the terminal cysteine and phenylalanine, the CDR3 comprises 14 residues. DNA is not on record. Library preparation used the iRepertoire multiplex PCR system with TCR subtype-specific primers for both bulk and single-cell sequencing. Multiplex PCR with primers aimed at the V, D and J gene regions produced the bulk TCR beta libraries. Roughly 95-500 ng of RNA per sample served as input for bulk TCR library preparation. Bulk TCR beta amplicons were sequenced on an Illumina MiSeq. Processing in the source paper ran as follows. Sample misassignments and low-quality sequencing reads were removed through quality control steps. The CDR3 was defined as the amino acids lying between the Y[YFLI]C motif of the V gene and the [FW]GXGT motif of the J segment. The IMGT database was followed for TRBV and TRBJ gene assignments and CDR3 clonotypes. For each sample, TRBV expression was normalized against the mean for the same gene in PBMC from 44 healthy donors. TCRdb reanalyzed the reads, keeping one entry per CDR3 protein sequence and omitting DNA. Clone size and V and J calls follow TCRdb, not the original study. This specimen's table enumerates 250 to 350 distinct CDR3 sequences. Around 24% of the sample is taken by the ten largest.

Results the study describes overall, beyond this receptor: All seven CBZ-SJS/TEN blister samples contained a public TCRbeta CDR3 (mean approximately 15%), which was undetectable or scarce in tolerant-control and healthy-donor PBMC. CBZ-SJS/TEN patients showed strongly increased TRBV12-4 usage, with an average of about 31% in blister cells and about 5.2% in PBMC. According to the authors, further study is still needed to determine whether the public TCR generalizes to SJS/TEN caused by other drugs.

Sequencing was performed on donors who were patients with carbamazepine-induced Stevens-Johnson syndrome or toxic epidermal necrolysis (CBZ-SJS/TEN). Peripheral blood repertoires came from CBZ-SJS/TEN patients of Han Chinese (about 5) and European (about six) origin. To look for drug-specific clonotypes, next-generation sequencing was used to profile the T cell receptor repertoires of patients with drug-induced severe cutaneous adverse reactions. RNA was isolated either from blister cells of skin lesions or from peripheral blood mononuclear cells. The clonotype comes from a human donor with Stevens-Johnson syndrome, a severe cutaneous drug reaction. Sequenced sample: PBMCs. This chain joins TRBV28 to TRBJ1-5. The CDR3 corresponds to CASSPWAVGQPQHF.